The present entry profiles one T cell receptor beta chain with its context. One base separates it from a far larger clone, so it is likely a read error. This sample also contains other DNA sequences that code for the same CDR3. The entry originates in a study of PD-1 blockade in mismatch repair-deficient tumors. Germline lookup yields CDR1 PRHDT and CDR2 FYEKMQ (reference sequence). The CDR3 runs to 18 residues. The V gene end was trimmed by 4 bases and the J gene end by 1 base; junction bases not matched to a gene: 12. Produced via immunoSEQ multiplex PCR; TCRdb's table is partial and in-frame only. The sample consists of 15,000 or so clones, less than 90% of them appearing once.

Sequencing was performed on PBMCs, taken before pembrolizumab treatment. This clonotype originated in an adult with mismatch repair-deficient cancer. This chain links TRBV13 with TRBJ2-4, with 8 bases fitting TRBD2. As DNA, the CDR3 is TGTGCCAGCAGCTCGTCTCAGAGCGGGAGCGAGGCCAAAAACATTCAGTACTTC. Its protein is CASSSSQSGSEAKNIQYF.